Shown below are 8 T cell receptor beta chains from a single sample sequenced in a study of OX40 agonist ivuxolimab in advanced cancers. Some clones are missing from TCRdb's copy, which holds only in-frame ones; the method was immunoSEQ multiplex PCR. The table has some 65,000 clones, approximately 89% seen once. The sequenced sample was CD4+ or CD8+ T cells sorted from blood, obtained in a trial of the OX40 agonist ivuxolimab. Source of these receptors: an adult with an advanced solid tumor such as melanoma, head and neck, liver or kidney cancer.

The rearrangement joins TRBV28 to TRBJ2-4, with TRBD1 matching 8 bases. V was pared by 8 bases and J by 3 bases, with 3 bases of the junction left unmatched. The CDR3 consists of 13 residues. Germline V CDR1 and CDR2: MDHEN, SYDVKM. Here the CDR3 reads CASQTGVKNIQYF. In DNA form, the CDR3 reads TGTGCCAGCCAGACAGGGGTCAAAAACATTCAGTACTTC.

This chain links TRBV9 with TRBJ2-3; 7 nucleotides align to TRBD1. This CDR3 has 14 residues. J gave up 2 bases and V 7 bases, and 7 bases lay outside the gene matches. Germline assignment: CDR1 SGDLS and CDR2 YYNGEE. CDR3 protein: CASSGTADTDTQYF. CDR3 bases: TGTGCCAGCTCCGGGACAGCAGACACAGATACGCAGTATTTT.

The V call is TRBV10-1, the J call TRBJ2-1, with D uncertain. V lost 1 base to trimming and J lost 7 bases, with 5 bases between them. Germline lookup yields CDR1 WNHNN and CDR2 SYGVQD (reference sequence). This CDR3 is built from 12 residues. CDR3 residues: CASSEFGNEQFF. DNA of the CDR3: TGCGCCAGCAGTGAGTTCGGAAATGAGCAGTTCTTC.

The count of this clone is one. The CDR3 nucleotides read TGTGCCAGCAGCAACAGGGGGCGAAATTCACCCCTCCACTTT. It is translated as CASSNRGRNSPLHF. The gene calls are TRBV11-1 and TRBJ1-6; the match to TRBD1 covers 9 bases. This CDR3 has 14 amino acids. The germline gives CDR1 SGHAT, CDR2 FQDESV (reference sequence). Losses at the gene ends were 5 bases for V and 7 bases for J; bases not matched to a gene: 3.

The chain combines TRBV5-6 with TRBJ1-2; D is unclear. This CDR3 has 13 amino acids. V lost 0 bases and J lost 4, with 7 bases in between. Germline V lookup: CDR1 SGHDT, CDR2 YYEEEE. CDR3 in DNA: TGTGCCAGCAGCTTGGGGGCAGCCTATGGCTACACCTTC. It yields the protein CASSLGAAYGYTF.

In DNA form, the CDR3 reads TGTGCCAGCAGCGTAGAAACAGGGGCTGGGGAGACCCAGTACTTC. Its translation is CASSVETGAGETQYF. The chain combines TRBV9 with TRBJ2-5, with TRBD1 identical over 7 bases. Looked up from germline, CDR1 is SGDLS and CDR2 is YYNGEE. Trimming took 0 bases from V and 5 from J; bases not matched to a gene: 7. The CDR3 consists of 15 residues.

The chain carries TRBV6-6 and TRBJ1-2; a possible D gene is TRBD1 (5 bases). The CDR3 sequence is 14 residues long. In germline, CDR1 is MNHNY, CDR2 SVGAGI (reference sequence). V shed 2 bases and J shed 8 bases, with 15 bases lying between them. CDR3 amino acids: CASSYARDYHGYTF. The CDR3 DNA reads TGTGCCAGCAGTTACGCCAGGGACTATCACGGCTACACCTTC.

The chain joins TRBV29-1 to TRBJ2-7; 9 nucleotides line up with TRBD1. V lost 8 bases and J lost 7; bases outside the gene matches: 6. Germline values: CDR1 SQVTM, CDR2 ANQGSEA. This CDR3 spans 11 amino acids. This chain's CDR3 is CSLGQGNEQYF. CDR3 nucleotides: TGCAGCCTCGGACAGGGGAATGAGCAGTACTTC.